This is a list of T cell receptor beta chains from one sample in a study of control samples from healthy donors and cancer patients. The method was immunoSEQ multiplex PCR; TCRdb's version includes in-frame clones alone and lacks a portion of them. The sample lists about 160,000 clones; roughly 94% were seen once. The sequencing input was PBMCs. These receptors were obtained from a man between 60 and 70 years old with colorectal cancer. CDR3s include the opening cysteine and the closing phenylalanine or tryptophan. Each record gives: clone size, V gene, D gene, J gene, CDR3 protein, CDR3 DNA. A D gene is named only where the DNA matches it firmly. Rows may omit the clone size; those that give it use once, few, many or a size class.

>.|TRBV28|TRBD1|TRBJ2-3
CASSLPQGASLGDTQYF
TGTGCCAGCAGTTTGCCACAGGGGGCGAGCCTCGGCGATACGCAGTATTTT
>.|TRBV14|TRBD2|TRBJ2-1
CASSQGLAAYNEQFF
TGTGCCAGCAGCCAAGGTCTAGCGGCCTACAATGAGCAGTTCTTC
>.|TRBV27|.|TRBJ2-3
CASSLTVFSTDTQYF
TGTGCCAGCAGCTTGACAGTCTTTAGCACAGATACGCAGTATTTT
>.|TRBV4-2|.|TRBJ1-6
CASSQDRTGFSPLHF
TGTGCCAGCAGCCAAGATAGAACAGGGTTTTCACCCCTCCACTTT
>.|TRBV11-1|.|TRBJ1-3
CASSLYHGSGNTIYF
TGTGCCAGCAGCTTATACCATGGCTCTGGAAACACCATATATTTT
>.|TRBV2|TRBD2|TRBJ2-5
CASSPRTSGGVRETQYF
TGTGCCAGCAGTCCTAGGACTAGCGGGGGGGTACGAGAGACCCAGTACTTC
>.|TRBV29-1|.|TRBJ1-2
CSVGGTGYGYTF
TGCAGCGTTGGTGGGACTGGGTATGGCTACACCTTC
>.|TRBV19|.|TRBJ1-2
CASSIADLNYGYTF
TGTGCCAGTAGTATAGCCGACCTTAACTATGGCTACACCTTC
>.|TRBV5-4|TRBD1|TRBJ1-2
CASSPTGGHGYTF
TGTGCCAGCAGCCCTACAGGGGGCCATGGCTACACCTTC
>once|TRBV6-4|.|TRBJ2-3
CASSEGMSTDTQYF
TGTGCCAGCAGTGAGGGGATGAGCACAGATACGCAGTATTTT
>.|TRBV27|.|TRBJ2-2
CASSFLTLTGELFF
TGTGCCAGCAGTTTCCTGACTCTCACCGGGGAGCTGTTTTTT
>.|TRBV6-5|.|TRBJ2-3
CASSRDPADTQYF
TGTGCCAGCTCTAGAGACCCCGCCGATACGCAGTATTTT
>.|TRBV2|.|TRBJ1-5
CAISRDLQGSNQPQHF
TGTGCCATTTCCCGGGACCTACAAGGGAGCAATCAGCCCCAGCATTTT
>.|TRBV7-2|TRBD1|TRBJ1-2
CASSLYLTGGYGYTF
TGTGCCAGCAGCTTATATCTGACAGGGGGCTATGGCTACACCTTC
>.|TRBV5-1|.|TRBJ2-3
CASSLVRTADTQYF
TGCGCCAGCAGCTTGGTCCGAACGGCGGATACGCAGTATTTT
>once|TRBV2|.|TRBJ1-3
CASRGGTGNTIYF
TGTGCCAGCAGGGGGGGGACTGGAAACACCATATATTTT
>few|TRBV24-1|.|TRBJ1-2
CATSDYGYGYTF
TGTGCCACCAGTGATTATGGGTATGGCTACACCTTC
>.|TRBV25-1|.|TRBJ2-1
CASSEQGDEQFF
TGTGCCAGCAGTGAGCAGGGCGATGAGCAGTTCTTC
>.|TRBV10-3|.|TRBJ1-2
CAISRGADYGYTF
TGTGCCATCAGTAGGGGGGCGGACTATGGCTACACCTTC
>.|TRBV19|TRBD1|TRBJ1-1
CASSPQGAEQAFF
TGTGCCAGTAGTCCTCAGGGGGCAGAGCAAGCTTTCTTT
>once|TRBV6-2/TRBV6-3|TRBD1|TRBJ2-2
CASSYSTGAGELFF
TGTGCCAGCAGTTACTCGACAGGGGCCGGGGAGCTGTTTTTT
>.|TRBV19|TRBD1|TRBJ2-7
CATRDRGRLYEQYF
TGTGCCACCCGGGACAGGGGCCGCTTATACGAGCAGTACTTC
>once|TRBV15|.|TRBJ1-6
CATSSARYRSGSYNSPLHF
TGTGCCACCAGCAGTGCCAGATACAGGTCTGGTTCCTATAATTCACCCCTCCACTTT
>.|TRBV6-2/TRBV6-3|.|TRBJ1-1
CASSYTGRTEAFF
TGTGCCAGCAGTTACACAGGAAGGACTGAAGCTTTCTTT
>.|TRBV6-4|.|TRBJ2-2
CASSNQGNTGELFF
TGTGCCAGCAGCAACCAAGGGAACACCGGGGAGCTGTTTTTT
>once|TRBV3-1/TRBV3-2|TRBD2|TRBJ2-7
CASSLRGGPLEEQYF
TGTGCCAGCAGCTTGCGGGGGGGCCCTTTGGAGGAGCAGTACTTC
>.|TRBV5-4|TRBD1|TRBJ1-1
CASWTGGMYTEAFF
TGTGCCAGCTGGACAGGGGGTATGTACACTGAAGCTTTCTTT
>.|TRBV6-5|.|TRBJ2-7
CASLRARSYEQYF
TGTGCCAGCTTAAGGGCCCGTTCCTACGAGCAGTACTTC
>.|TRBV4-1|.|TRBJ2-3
CASRRAGEITDTQYF
TGCGCCAGCAGGAGGGCAGGGGAAATCACAGATACGCAGTATTTT
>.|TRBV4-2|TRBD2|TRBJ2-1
CASSQSLAGVYNEQFF
TGTGCCAGCAGCCAATCCTTAGCGGGGGTTTACAATGAGCAGTTCTTC
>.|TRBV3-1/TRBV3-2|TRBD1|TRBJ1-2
CASSPLAGGFNYGYTF
TGTGCCAGCAGCCCCCTGGCAGGGGGCTTTAACTATGGCTACACCTTC
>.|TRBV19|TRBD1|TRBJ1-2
CASRTKDRDTFRGYTF
TGTGCCAGTAGGACTAAGGACAGGGACACGTTTCGTGGCTACACCTTC
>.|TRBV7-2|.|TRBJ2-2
CASSFRNGELFF
TGTGCCAGCAGCTTTAGAAACGGGGAGCTGTTTTTT
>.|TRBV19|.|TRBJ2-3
CASTTSGRDTQYF
TGTGCCAGTACCACCTCCGGGCGGGATACGCAGTATTTT
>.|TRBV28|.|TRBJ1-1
CASSSLRRVNTEAFF
TGTGCCAGCAGTTCCCTCCGACGGGTTAACACTGAAGCTTTCTTT
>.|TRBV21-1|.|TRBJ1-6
CASSKDLRDSGFTWDSPLHF
TGTGCCAGCAGCAAAGATCTCCGGGACAGCGGTTTCACATGGGATTCACCCCTCCACTTT
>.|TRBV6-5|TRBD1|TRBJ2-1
CASSYTGAPGNEQFF
TGTGCCAGCAGCTACACAGGGGCCCCAGGGAATGAGCAGTTCTTC